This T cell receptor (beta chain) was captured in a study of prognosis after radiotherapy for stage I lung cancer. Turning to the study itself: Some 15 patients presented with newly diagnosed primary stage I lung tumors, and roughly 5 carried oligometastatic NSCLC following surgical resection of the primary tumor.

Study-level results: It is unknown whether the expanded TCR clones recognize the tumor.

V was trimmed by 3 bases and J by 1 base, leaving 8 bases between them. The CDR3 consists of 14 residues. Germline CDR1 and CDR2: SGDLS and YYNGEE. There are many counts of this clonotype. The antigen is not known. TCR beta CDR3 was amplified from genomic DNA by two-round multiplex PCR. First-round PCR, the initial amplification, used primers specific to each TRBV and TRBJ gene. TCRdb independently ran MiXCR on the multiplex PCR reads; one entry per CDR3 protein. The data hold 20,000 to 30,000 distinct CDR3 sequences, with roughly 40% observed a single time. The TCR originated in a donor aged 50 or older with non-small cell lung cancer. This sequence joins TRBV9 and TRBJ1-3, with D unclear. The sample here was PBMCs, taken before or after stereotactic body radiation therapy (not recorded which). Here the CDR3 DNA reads TGTGCCAGCAGCGGGCTCCAGTCTGGAAACACCATATATTTT. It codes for CASSGLQSGNTIYF.